These T cell receptor beta chains were read from a single sample in a study of cytomegalovirus exposure and HLA in healthy donors. Clones were read by immunoSEQ multiplex PCR, and TCRdb kept only the in-frame ones, dropping some. The sample has 160,000 or so clones, roughly three quarters seen once. Sample: PBMCs. Every receptor here comes from a man aged 60 to 75 in good health and CMV-seronegative. The conserved cysteine and the conserved F or W are not part of the CDR3 here. Some rows have no size entry. The others give once, few or many, or a class for an expanded clone.

V gene,clone size,J gene,CDR3 protein
TRBV18,NA,TRBJ2-3,ASSPLLAGGLADTQY
TRBV5-4,NA,TRBJ2-1,ASSLAGTSGRAGNEQF
TRBV11-2,NA,TRBJ1-1,ASSLVNKNTEAF
TRBV2,NA,TRBJ1-1,ASRLGQLEAF
TRBV30,NA,TRBJ2-1,AWSARGQILSYNEQF
TRBV5-5,NA,TRBJ2-1,ASSLGGWGGKNEQF
TRBV27,NA,TRBJ2-7,ASSKDRGSSQSYEQY
TRBV9,NA,TRBJ2-3,ASSVTPGLDTQY
TRBV11-2,NA,TRBJ2-5,ASSLDRGETQY
TRBV2,NA,TRBJ2-3,ASSERAGTDTQY
TRBV5-1,NA,TRBJ2-6,ASREQTGANVLT
TRBV6-5,once,TRBJ2-1,AISLKQGYEQF